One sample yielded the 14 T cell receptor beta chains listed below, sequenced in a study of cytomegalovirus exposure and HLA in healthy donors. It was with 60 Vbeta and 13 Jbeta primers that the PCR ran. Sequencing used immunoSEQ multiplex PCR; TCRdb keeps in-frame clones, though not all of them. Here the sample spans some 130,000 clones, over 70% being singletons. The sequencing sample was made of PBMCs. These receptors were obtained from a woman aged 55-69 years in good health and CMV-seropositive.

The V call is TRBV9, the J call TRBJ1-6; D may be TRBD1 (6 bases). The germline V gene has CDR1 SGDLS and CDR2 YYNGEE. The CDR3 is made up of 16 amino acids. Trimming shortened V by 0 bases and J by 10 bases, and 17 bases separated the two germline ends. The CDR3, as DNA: TGTGCCAGCAGCGTAGACGGGGTAGGGGGGGGATCACCCCTCCACTTT. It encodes CASSVDGVGGGSPLHF.

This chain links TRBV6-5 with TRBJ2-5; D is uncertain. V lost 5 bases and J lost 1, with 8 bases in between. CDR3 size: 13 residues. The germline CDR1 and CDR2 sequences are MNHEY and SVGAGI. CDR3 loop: CASSPYFQETQYF. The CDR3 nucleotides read TGTGCCAGCAGTCCCTACTTCCAAGAGACCCAGTACTTC.

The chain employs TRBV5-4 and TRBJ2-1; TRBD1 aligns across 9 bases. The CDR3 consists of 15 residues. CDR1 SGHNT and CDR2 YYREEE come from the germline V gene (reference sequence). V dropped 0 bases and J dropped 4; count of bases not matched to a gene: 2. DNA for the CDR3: TGTGCCAGCAGCTTGGCAGGGACAGGGTACAATGAGCAGTTCTTC. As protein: CASSLAGTGYNEQFF. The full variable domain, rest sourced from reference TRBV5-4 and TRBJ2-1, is ETGVTQSPTHLIKTRGQQVTLRCSSQSGHNTVSWYQQALGQGPQFIFQYYREEENGRGNFPPRFSGLQFPNYSSELNVNALELDDSALYLCASSLAGTGYNEQFFGPGTRLTVL.

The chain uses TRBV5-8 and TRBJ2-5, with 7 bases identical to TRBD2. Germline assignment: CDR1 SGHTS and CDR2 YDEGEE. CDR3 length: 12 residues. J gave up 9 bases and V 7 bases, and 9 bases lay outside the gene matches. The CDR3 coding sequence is TGTGCCAGCGTCCAGGGACTATTTCCCCAGTACTTC. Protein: CASVQGLFPQYF.

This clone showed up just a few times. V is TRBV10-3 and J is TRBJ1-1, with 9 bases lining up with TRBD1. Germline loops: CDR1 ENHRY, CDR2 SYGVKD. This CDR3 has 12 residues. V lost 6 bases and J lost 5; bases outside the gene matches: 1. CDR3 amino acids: CAIRGQGTEAFF. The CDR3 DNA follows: TGTGCCATCAGGGGACAGGGAACTGAAGCTTTCTTT.

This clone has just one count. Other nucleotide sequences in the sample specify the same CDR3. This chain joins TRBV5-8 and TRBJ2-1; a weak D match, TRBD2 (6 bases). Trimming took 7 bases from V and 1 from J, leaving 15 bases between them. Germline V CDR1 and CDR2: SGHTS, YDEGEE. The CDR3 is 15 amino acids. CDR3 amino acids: CASPKAGLSYNEQFF. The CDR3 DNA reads TGTGCCAGCCCTAAAGCGGGCTTGTCCTACAATGAGCAGTTCTTC.

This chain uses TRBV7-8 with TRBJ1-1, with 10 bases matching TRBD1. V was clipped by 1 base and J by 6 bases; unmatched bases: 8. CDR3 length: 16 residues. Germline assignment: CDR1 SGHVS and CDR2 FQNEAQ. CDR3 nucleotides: TGTGCCAGCAGCTTAGGGGGACAGGGGAGGTCGGCTGAAGCTTTCTTT. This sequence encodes CASSLGGQGRSAEAFF.

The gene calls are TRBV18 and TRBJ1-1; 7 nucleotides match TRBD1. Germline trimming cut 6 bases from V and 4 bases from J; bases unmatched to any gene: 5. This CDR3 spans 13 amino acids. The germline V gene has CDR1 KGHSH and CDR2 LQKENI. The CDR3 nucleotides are TGTGCCAGCTCGTCCGACAGGGCCACTGAAGCTTTCTTT. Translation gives CASSSDRATEAFF.

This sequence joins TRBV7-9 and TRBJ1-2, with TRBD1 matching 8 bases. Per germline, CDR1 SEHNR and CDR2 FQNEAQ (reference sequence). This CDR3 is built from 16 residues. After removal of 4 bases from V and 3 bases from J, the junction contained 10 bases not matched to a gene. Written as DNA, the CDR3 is TGTGCCAGCAGCTCCGGGACAGGTGCCTGGGACTATGGCTACACCTTC. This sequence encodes CASSSGTGAWDYGYTF.

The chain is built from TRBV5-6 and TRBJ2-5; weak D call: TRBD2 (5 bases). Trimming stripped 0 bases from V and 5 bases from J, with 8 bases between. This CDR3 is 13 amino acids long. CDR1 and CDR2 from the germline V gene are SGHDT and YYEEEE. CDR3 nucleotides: TGTGCCAGCAGCTTGGGAGGGAGTGAGACCCAGTACTTC. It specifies CASSLGGSETQYF. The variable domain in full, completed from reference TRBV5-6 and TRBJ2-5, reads DAGVTQSPTHLIKTRGQQVTLRCSPKSGHDTVSWYQQALGQGPQFIFQYYEEEERQRGNFPDRFSGHQFPNYSSELNVNALLLGDSALYLCASSLGGSETQYFGPGTRLLVL.

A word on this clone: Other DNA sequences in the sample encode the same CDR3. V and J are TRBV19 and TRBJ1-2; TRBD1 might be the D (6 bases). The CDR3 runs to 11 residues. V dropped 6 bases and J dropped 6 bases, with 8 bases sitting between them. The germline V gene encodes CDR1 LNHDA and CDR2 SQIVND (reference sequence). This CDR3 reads CASRQGNGYTF. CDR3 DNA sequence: TGTGCCAGTAGACAGGGAAATGGCTACACCTTC.

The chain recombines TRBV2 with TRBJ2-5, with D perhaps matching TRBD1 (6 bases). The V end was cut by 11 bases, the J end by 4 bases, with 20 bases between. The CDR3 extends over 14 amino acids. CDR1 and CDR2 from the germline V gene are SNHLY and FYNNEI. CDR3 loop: CAGSTGMTRETQYF. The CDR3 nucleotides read TGTGCCGGATCCACAGGGATGACGAGAGAGACCCAGTACTTC.

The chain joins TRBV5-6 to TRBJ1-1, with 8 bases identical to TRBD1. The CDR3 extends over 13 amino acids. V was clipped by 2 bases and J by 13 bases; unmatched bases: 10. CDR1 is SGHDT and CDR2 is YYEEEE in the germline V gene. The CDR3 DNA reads TGTGCCAGCAGCTTTCCCCAGGGGGCGGATAGTTTCTTT. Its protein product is CASSFPQGADSFF. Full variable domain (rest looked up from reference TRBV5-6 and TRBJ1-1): DAGVTQSPTHLIKTRGQQVTLRCSPKSGHDTVSWYQQALGQGPQFIFQYYEEEERQRGNFPDRFSGHQFPNYSSELNVNALLLGDSALYLCASSFPQGADSFFGQGTRLTVV.

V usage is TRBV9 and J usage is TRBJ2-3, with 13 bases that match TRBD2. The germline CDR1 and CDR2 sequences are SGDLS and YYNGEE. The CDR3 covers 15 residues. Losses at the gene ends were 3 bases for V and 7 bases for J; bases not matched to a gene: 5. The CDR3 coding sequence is TGTGCCAGCAGCGCCACTAGCGGGGGGGGATATACGCAGTATTTT. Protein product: CASSATSGGGYTQYF.